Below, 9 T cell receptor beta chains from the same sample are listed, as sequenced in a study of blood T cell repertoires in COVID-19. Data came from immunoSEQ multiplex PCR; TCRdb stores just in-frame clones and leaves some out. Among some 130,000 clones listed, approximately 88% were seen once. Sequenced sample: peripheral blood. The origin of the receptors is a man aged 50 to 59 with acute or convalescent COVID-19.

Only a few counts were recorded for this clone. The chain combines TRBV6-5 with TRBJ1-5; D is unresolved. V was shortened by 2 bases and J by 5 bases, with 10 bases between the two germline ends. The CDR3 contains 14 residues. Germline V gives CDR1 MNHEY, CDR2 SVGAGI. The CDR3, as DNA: TGTGCCAGCAGTTACAGTAGCAATTATCAGCCCCAGCATTTT. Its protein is CASSYSSNYQPQHF.

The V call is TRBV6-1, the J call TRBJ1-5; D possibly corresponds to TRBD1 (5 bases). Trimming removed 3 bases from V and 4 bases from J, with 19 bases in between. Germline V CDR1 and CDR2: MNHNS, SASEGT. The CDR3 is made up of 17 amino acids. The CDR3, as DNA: TGTGCCAGCAGTGAGGGGACGGGACTCCGAGGGAATCAGCCCCAGCATTTT. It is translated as CASSEGTGLRGNQPQHF.

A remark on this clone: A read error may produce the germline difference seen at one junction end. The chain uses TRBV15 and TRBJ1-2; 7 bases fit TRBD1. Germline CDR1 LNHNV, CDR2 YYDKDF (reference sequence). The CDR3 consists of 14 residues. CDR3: CATRRGGADYGYTF. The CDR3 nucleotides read TGTGCCACCAGAAGAGGGGGCGCGGACTATGGCTACACCTTC.

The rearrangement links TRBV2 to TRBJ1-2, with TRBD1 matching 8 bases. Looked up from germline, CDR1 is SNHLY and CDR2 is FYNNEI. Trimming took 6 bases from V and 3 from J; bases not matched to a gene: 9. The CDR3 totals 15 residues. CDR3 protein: CASRSLGQADYGYTF. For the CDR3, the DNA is TGTGCCAGCAGATCACTGGGACAGGCGGACTATGGCTACACCTTC.

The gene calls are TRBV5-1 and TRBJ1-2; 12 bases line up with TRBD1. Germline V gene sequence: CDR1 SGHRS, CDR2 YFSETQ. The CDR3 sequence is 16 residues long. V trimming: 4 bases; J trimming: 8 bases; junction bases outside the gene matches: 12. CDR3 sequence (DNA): TGCGCCAGCAGCCTACTGTGGGGACAGGGGGCTGAGGGCTACACCTTC. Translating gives CASSLLWGQGAEGYTF.

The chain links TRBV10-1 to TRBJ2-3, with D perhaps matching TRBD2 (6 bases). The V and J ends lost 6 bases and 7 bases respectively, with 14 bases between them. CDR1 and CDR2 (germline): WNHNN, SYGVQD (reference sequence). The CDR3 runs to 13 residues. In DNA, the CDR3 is TGCGCCAGCAGCGGAGGGGTGGGGAATACGCAGTATTTT. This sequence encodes CASSGGVGNTQYF.

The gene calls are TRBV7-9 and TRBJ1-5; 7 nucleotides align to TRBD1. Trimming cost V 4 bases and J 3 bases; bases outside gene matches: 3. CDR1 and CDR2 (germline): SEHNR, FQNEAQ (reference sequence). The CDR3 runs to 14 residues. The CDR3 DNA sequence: TGTGCCAGCAGCTACGGGACAGACAATCAGCCCCAGCATTTT. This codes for CASSYGTDNQPQHF. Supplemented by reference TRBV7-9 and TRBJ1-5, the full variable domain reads DTGVSQNPRHKITKRGQNVTFRCDPISEHNRLYWYRQTLGQGPEFLTYFQNEAQLEKSRLLSDRFSAERPKGSFSTLEIQRTEQGDSAMYLCASSYGTDNQPQHFGDGTRLSIL.

This CDR3 is CASSLGGNYGYTF. The CDR3 DNA sequence: TGTGCCAGCAGCTTAGGGGGAAACTATGGCTACACCTTC. The chain links TRBV5-6 to TRBJ1-2, with a possible D match to TRBD1 (6 bases). The CDR3 runs to 13 residues. Germline V gives CDR1 SGHDT, CDR2 YYEEEE. V lost 2 bases, J lost 2 bases, and 7 bases lay in between.

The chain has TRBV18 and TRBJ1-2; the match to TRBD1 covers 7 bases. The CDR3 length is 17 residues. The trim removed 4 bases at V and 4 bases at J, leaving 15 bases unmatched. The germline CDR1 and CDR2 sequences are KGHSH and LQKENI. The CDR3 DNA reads TGTGCCAGCTCACAACTAGGGGGCTTTCCTCATCTCTATGGCTACACCTTC. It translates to CASSQLGGFPHLYGYTF.